Below are 6 T cell receptor beta chains sequenced from a single sample in a study of blood T cells in healthy people across ages. A second PCR of about 6 to 11 cycles used a sample-barcoded 5' primer and a J-beta primer mix. One entry per CDR3 protein, called by TCRdb with MiXCR from the 5' RACE reads. This sample has 1,500,000 or so distinct CDR3 sequences, with roughly 43% found just once. The sample consisted of blood. The receptors stem from a woman under 30 in good health.

The chain employs TRBV7-8 and TRBJ2-1; TRBD2 agrees at 7 bases. This CDR3 has 15 amino acids. The V gene's germline CDR1 is SGHVS and CDR2 FQNEAQ. V was pared by 6 bases and J by 3 bases, with 8 bases of the junction left unmatched. CDR3 protein: CASSQSGTHYNEQFF. Here the CDR3 DNA reads TGTGCCAGCAGTCAAAGCGGGACTCACTACAATGAGCAGTTCTTC.

This clonotype appeared a few times. V gene TRBV7-8 combines with J gene TRBJ2-1; 14 nucleotides agree with TRBD2. The V gene end was trimmed by 5 bases and the J gene end by 0 bases; junction bases not matched to a gene: 9. Germline assignment: CDR1 SGHVS and CDR2 FQNEAQ. This CDR3 is 19 amino acids long. The CDR3: CASSRGLAGDMSSYNEQFF. The CDR3 DNA reads as TGTGCCAGCAGCCGGGGACTAGCGGGAGACATGAGCTCCTACAATGAGCAGTTCTTC.

The rearrangement uses TRBV20-1 and TRBJ1-1; 11 nucleotides align to TRBD1. V was clipped by 0 bases and J by 2 bases; unmatched bases: 11. The germline gives CDR1 DFQATT, CDR2 SNEGSKA (reference sequence). The CDR3 runs 18 residues. Written as DNA, the CDR3 is TGCAGTGCTAGAGATCTTCAGGGGACAGGGGGTAGTAACACTGAAGCTTTCTTT. Translation: CSARDLQGTGGSNTEAFF.

This clonotype was recorded only once. The J gene is TRBJ1-2, the V gene TRBV29-1; TRBD1 matches 8 bases. The CDR3 is 13 residues long. The V segment lost 2 bases and the J segment 8 bases; nucleotides outside the gene matches: 7. Germline V CDR1 and CDR2: SQVTM, ANQGSEA. This CDR3 reads CSVEPDRESGYTF. The DNA for the CDR3 is TGCAGCGTTGAACCGGACAGGGAGAGCGGCTACACCTTC.

This clonotype has more than one count but fewer than ten. CDR3 sequence (DNA): TGCAGTGCTAGCGCGGGGCCCCAAGAGACCCAGTACTTC. It is translated as CSASAGPQETQYF. This chain joins TRBV20-1 and TRBJ2-5; TRBD2 might be the D (6 bases). V lost 3 bases to trimming and J lost 1 base, with 9 bases between them. Germline CDR1 is DFQATT and CDR2 is SNEGSKA (reference sequence). This CDR3 comprises 13 residues.

This chain connects TRBV7-9 to TRBJ2-1; possible D gene TRBD2, 5 bases. This CDR3 has 15 residues. The ends were cut back, 1 base at V and 8 bases at J, with 15 bases in the middle. CDR1 and CDR2 from the germline V gene are SEHNR and FQNEAQ (reference sequence). CDR3 loop: CASSLVLGEYDEQFF. CDR3 in DNA: TGTGCCAGCAGCTTAGTATTGGGAGAATATGATGAGCAGTTCTTC.